This T cell receptor (beta chain) was found in a study of cytomegalovirus exposure and HLA in healthy donors. Study-wide results and caveats: TRBV6-2, TRBV6-3 and some other V segments were excluded as indistinguishable.

The PCR made use of 60 Vbeta and 13 Jbeta primers. Generated by immunoSEQ multiplex PCR, the TCRdb table keeps only in-frame clones and is missing some. This sample has 130,000 to 150,000 clones, with around four fifths found just once. Details on this clone: Its target is not known.

CDR1 is SGHVS, CDR2 FQNEAQ, per germline. This CDR3 spans 17 amino acids. The J segment lost 6 bases and the V segment lost 1 base, leaving 10 bases of the junction unmatched. The chain combines TRBV7-8 with TRBJ2-3; 10 bases are a match to TRBD2. Sequencing was performed on PBMCs. The source of this sequence is a man in his thirties or forties in good health and CMV-seronegative. CDR3 protein: CASSLDTPTSGWDTQYF. CDR3 sequence (DNA): TGTGCCAGCAGCTTAGACACTCCGACTAGCGGGTGGGATACGCAGTATTTT. The full variable domain, rest sourced from reference TRBV7-8 and TRBJ2-3, is GAGVSQSPRYKVAKRGQDVALRCDPISGHVSLFWYQQALGQGPEFLTYFQNEAQLDKSGLPSDRFFAERPEGSVSTLKIQRTQQEDSAVYLCASSLDTPTSGWDTQYFGPGTRLTVL.